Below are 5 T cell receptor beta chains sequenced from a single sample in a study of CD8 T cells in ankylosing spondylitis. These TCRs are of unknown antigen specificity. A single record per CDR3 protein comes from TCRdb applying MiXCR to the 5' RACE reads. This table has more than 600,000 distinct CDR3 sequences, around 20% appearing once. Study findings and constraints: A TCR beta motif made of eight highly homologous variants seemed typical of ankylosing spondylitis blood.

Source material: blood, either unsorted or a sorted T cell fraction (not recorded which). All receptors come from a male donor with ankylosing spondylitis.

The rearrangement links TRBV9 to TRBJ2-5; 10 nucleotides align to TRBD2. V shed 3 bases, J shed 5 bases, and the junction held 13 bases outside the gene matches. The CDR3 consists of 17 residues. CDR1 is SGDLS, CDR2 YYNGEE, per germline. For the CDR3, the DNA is TGTGCCAGCAGCGCCCAAAGGACTAGCGGATCTACCGAGACCCAGTACTTC. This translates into CASSAQRTSGSTETQYF. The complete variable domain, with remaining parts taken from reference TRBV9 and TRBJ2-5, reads DSGVTQTPKHLITATGQRVTLRCSPRSGDLSVYWYQQSLDQGLQFLIQYYNGEERAKGNILERFSAQQFPDLHSELNLSSLELGDSALYFCASSAQRTSGSTETQYFGPGTRLLVL.

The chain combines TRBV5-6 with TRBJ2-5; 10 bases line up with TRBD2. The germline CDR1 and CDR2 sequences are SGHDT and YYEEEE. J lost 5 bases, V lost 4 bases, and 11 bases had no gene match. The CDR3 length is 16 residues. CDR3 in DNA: TGTGCCAGCAGCACCCGGACTAGCGGCTACGGGGAGACCCAGTACTTC. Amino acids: CASSTRTSGYGETQYF.

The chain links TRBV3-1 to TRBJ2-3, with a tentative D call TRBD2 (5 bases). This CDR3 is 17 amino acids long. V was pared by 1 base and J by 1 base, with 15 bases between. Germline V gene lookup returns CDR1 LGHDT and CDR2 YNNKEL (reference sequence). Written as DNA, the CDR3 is TGTGCCAGCAGCCAAGTACCAAGCGGTTATCGCACAGATACGCAGTATTTT. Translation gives CASSQVPSGYRTDTQYF.

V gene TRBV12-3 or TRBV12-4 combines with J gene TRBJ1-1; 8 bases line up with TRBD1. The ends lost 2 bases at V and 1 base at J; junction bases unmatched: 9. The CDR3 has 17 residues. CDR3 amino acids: CASSLIWTGYGNTEAFF. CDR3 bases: TGTGCCAGCAGTTTAATTTGGACAGGGTATGGGAACACTGAAGCTTTCTTT.

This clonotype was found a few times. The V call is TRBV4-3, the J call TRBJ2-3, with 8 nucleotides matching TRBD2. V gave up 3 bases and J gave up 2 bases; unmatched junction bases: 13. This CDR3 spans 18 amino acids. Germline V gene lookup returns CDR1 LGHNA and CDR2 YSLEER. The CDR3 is CASSQEWVIAGPTDTQYF. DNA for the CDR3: TGCGCCAGCAGCCAGGAATGGGTGATAGCGGGACCCACAGATACGCAGTATTTT.